A single sample is the source of the 31 T cell receptor beta chains below, sequenced in a study of shared clonotypes between healthy human individuals. The data were produced by immunoSEQ multiplex PCR, yet TCRdb's version contains in-frame clones alone and is incomplete. This sample has some 1,400,000 clones, with roughly 96% found just once. Material for sequencing was naive CD4+ T cells sorted from blood. The subset denotes: CD45RA+ positively selected. All receptors come from a young man in good health.

The rearrangement uses TRBV7-9 and TRBJ2-1, with a weak D call TRBD2 (5 bases). Trimming removed 5 bases at V and 6 bases at J, with 17 bases between. This CDR3 spans 15 amino acids. In germline, CDR1 is SEHNR, CDR2 FQNEAQ (reference sequence). CDR3 sequence reads: CASSDRGWQLNEQFF. CDR3 DNA sequence: TGTGCCAGCAGCGACCGAGGGTGGCAGCTCAATGAGCAGTTCTTC.

Note on this clone: Other DNA sequences in this sample translate to the same CDR3. The chain's CDR3 is CASSLERTTDTQYF. As DNA, the CDR3 is TGTGCCAGCAGCTTGGAACGGACCACAGATACGCAGTATTTT. The V and J genes are TRBV5-5 and TRBJ2-3; unclear D gene. Trimming took off 0 bases at V and 2 bases at J, with 7 bases between the two ends. The germline CDR1 and CDR2 sequences are SGHKS and YYEKEE (reference sequence). This CDR3 region has 14 residues. Complete variable domain (other parts from reference TRBV5-5 and TRBJ2-3): DAGVTQSPTHLIKTRGQQVTLRCSPISGHKSVSWYQQVLGQGPQFIFQYYEKEERGRGNFPDRFSARQFPNYSSELNVNALLLGDSALYLCASSLERTTDTQYFGPGTRLTVL.

This rearrangement joins TRBV9 to TRBJ2-5; D is uncertain. This CDR3 comprises 13 residues. In germline, CDR1 is SGDLS, CDR2 YYNGEE. Trimming stripped 4 bases from V and 5 bases from J, with 12 bases between. The CDR3 is CASSLRMDETQYF. CDR3 in DNA: TGTGCCAGCAGCTTAAGAATGGACGAGACCCAGTACTTC.

The chain recombines TRBV30 with TRBJ1-5; D is perhaps TRBD1 (5 bases). This CDR3 spans 16 amino acids. Germline CDR1 GTSNPN, CDR2 SVGIG (reference sequence). V was pared by 3 bases and J by 4 bases, with 19 bases between. The CDR3 sequence is CAWRTTGTAGNQPQHF. The CDR3 DNA follows: TGTGCCTGGAGAACCACCGGGACCGCCGGTAATCAGCCCCAGCATTTT.

V and J are TRBV7-2 and TRBJ2-1; 14 positions match TRBD2. Germline CDR1 SGHTA, CDR2 FQGNSA. The CDR3 is 15 amino acids. V was pared by 5 bases and J by 8 bases, with 5 bases of the junction left unmatched. In DNA form, the CDR3 reads TGTGCCAGCAGCCGACTAGCGGGAGGGCCCTATGAGCAGTTCTTC. Protein: CASSRLAGGPYEQFF. Complete variable domain (other parts from reference TRBV7-2 and TRBJ2-1): GAGVSQSPSNKVTEKGKDVELRCDPISGHTALYWYRQSLGQGLEFLIYFQGNSAPDKSGLPSDRFSAERTGGSVSTLTIQRTQQEDSAVYLCASSRLAGGPYEQFFGPGTRLTVL.

V usage is TRBV19 and J usage is TRBJ2-1; the D gene is possibly TRBD1 (6 bases). The germline V gene encodes CDR1 LNHDA and CDR2 SQIVND (reference sequence). Deletions cut 4 bases from V and 4 bases from J, with 17 bases between. The CDR3 is 16 residues long. For the CDR3, the DNA is TGTGCCAGTAGTACGTCCGTCGACAGGATATACAATGAGCAGTTCTTC. This gives the protein CASSTSVDRIYNEQFF.

The genes are TRBV19 and TRBJ2-6; 7 bases fit TRBD1. The CDR3 is 15 residues long. V gave up 8 bases and J gave up 1 base; unmatched junction bases: 5. Germline CDR1 and CDR2: LNHDA and SQIVND (reference sequence). The CDR3: CASQGVNSGANVLTF. CDR3 nucleotides: TGTGCCAGTCAGGGGGTTAATTCTGGGGCCAACGTCCTGACTTTC.

The CDR3 nucleotides read TGTGCCTGGAGAGATCCCGGACTTTTTTATACTAGCGAGCAGTACTTC. Encoded protein: CAWRDPGLFYTSEQYF. V is TRBV30 and J is TRBJ2-7, with a tentative D call TRBD2 (5 bases). The length of the CDR3 is 16 residues. Germline V gene lookup returns CDR1 GTSNPN and CDR2 SVGIG (reference sequence). The germline V and J ends were trimmed by 3 bases and 6 bases, with 24 bases remaining between them.

The V call is TRBV14, the J call TRBJ2-1; 14 bases agree with TRBD2. Germline values: CDR1 SGHDN, CDR2 FVKESK. V shed 3 bases, J shed 4 bases, and the junction held 8 bases outside the gene matches. This CDR3 is built from 18 residues. The CDR3 DNA reads as TGTGCCAGCAGCCATCGGTGGACTAGCGGGAGGAATTACAATGAGCAGTTCTTC. This translates into CASSHRWTSGRNYNEQFF.

Details on this clone: Other DNA sequences of this sample code for an identical CDR3. J is TRBJ2-3 and V is TRBV5-4; 7 bases map to TRBD2. The CDR3 runs 16 residues. Germline lookup yields CDR1 SGHNT and CDR2 YYREEE (reference sequence). V shed 2 bases and J 0 bases; nucleotides not matched to a gene: 6. The CDR3 sequence: CASSLRLAESTDTQYF. CDR3 nucleotides: TGTGCCAGCAGCTTACGCCTAGCGGAGAGCACAGATACGCAGTATTTT. The entire variable domain, with the rest obtained from reference TRBV5-4 and TRBJ2-3, is as follows: ETGVTQSPTHLIKTRGQQVTLRCSSQSGHNTVSWYQQALGQGPQFIFQYYREEENGRGNFPPRFSGLQFPNYSSELNVNALELDDSALYLCASSLRLAESTDTQYFGPGTRLTVL.

V usage is TRBV6-5 and J usage is TRBJ2-5, with D hard to call. Germline V lookup: CDR1 MNHEY, CDR2 SVGAGI. V was clipped by 4 bases and J by 2 bases, with 11 bases between them. This CDR3 has 14 residues. The CDR3 DNA reads as TGTGCCAGCAGTTCGGATCTGTGGCAAGAGACCCAGTACTTC. It yields the protein CASSSDLWQETQYF.

V and J are TRBV7-2 and TRBJ1-2; D unclear. V lost 1 base and J lost 1, with 10 bases in between. Germline lookup yields CDR1 SGHTA and CDR2 FQGNSA. The CDR3 has 15 amino acids. CDR3 protein: CASSLGSVGNYGYTF. Written as DNA, the CDR3 is TGTGCCAGCAGCTTAGGATCTGTCGGTAACTATGGCTACACCTTC. Full variable domain (missing parts from reference TRBV7-2 and TRBJ1-2): GAGVSQSPSNKVTEKGKDVELRCDPISGHTALYWYRQSLGQGLEFLIYFQGNSAPDKSGLPSDRFSAERTGGSVSTLTIQRTQQEDSAVYLCASSLGSVGNYGYTFGSGTRLTVV.

The chain joins TRBV7-8 to TRBJ2-7, with D perhaps TRBD2 (7 bases). Germline V gene data show CDR1 as SGHVS and CDR2 as FQNEAQ. CDR3 size: 15 residues. Trimming took off 3 bases at V and 1 base at J, with 13 bases between the two ends. The CDR3 spells CASSLRRGGSYEQYF. Written as DNA, the CDR3 is TGTGCCAGCAGCTTGAGGAGGGGGGGATCCTACGAGCAGTACTTC.

The J gene is TRBJ1-5, the V gene TRBV21-1. TRBV21-1 is a documented pseudogene. The CDR3 is 13 amino acids. The DNA of the CDR3 is TGTGCCAGCAGCAAAGCCAGCAATCAGCCCCAGCATTTT. Protein: CASSKASNQPQHF.

Of note for this clone: Different DNA sequences within this sample yield the same CDR3. The rearrangement joins TRBV18 to TRBJ1-5; maybe TRBD1 (6 bases). The germline V gene encodes CDR1 KGHSH and CDR2 LQKENI. The V end lost 5 bases, the J end lost 4 bases, and 9 bases lay between the germline ends. The CDR3 contains 13 residues. The CDR3 region has the DNA TGTGCCAGCTCAGGGGGCGGGAATCAGCCCCAGCATTTT. It encodes CASSGGGNQPQHF.

The chain is built from TRBV5-1 and TRBJ2-7; 8 nucleotides match TRBD1. CDR1 SGHRS and CDR2 YFSETQ come from the germline V gene. Trimming removed 1 base from V and 6 bases from J; junction bases left unmatched: 9. The CDR3 loop spans 15 amino acids. The CDR3, as DNA: TGCGCCAGCAGCTTGTTCCCCCAGGGGGCCACCGAGCAGTACTTC. Translation: CASSLFPQGATEQYF.

The chain carries TRBV2 and TRBJ2-2, with 8 positions matching TRBD1. This CDR3 is 16 amino acids long. The J segment lost 4 bases and the V segment lost 4 bases, leaving 8 bases of the junction unmatched. Germline V CDR1 and CDR2: SNHLY, FYNNEI. In nucleotides, the CDR3 is TGTGCCAGCAGTGTATTCCAGGGGGCGCCCACCGGGGAGCTGTTTTTT. This sequence encodes CASSVFQGAPTGELFF.

The chain carries TRBV27 and TRBJ2-2; 7 bases agree with TRBD1. The CDR3 sequence is 14 residues long. Trimming at V came to 9 bases and at J to 1 base, leaving 5 bases not matched to a gene. Germline CDR1 reads MNHEY; CDR2 reads SMNVEV (reference sequence). Written as DNA, the CDR3 is TGTGCCAGGAGAGGGACAGAGAACACCGGGGAGCTGTTTTTT. Translated: CARRGTENTGELFF.

This clone appeared once. CDR3 residues: CASSPTSWSSGNTIYF. The CDR3 nucleotides read TGTGCCAGCTCACCAACCAGTTGGTCCTCTGGAAACACCATATATTTT. The V gene is TRBV18, the J gene TRBJ1-3; D is ambiguous. The CDR3 consists of 16 residues. V dropped 2 bases and J dropped 0 bases, with 11 bases sitting between them. CDR1 KGHSH and CDR2 LQKENI come from the germline V gene. Together with reference TRBV18 and TRBJ1-3, the CDR3 gives the full variable domain: NAGVMQNPRHLVRRRGQEARLRCSPMKGHSHVYWYRQLPEEGLKFMVYLQKENIIDESGMPKERFSAEFPKEGPSILRIQQVVRGDSAAYFCASSPTSWSSGNTIYFGEGSWLTVV.

This chain connects TRBV5-5 to TRBJ1-5, with TRBD1 matching 8 bases. After removal of 7 bases from V and 0 bases from J, the junction contained 9 bases not matched to a gene. Per germline, CDR1 SGHKS and CDR2 YYEKEE (reference sequence). The CDR3 consists of 16 residues. CDR3 in amino acids: CASDYGTGYSNQPQHF. The DNA of the CDR3 is TGTGCCAGCGACTACGGGACAGGATATAGCAATCAGCCCCAGCATTTT.

This chain links TRBV7-9 with TRBJ1-3; D perhaps matches TRBD1 (5 bases). The CDR3 extends over 15 amino acids. CDR1 is SEHNR and CDR2 is FQNEAQ in the germline V gene (reference sequence). The germline V and J ends were trimmed by 1 base and 7 bases, with 14 bases remaining between them. The CDR3 here is CASSLGRTGGNTIYF. CDR3 DNA sequence: TGTGCCAGCAGCTTAGGGAGAACCGGGGGGAACACCATATATTTT.

The rearrangement links TRBV27 to TRBJ2-1; 9 bases are a match to TRBD2. This CDR3 spans 14 amino acids. Germline-derived CDR1 and CDR2 are MNHEY and SMNVEV (reference sequence). The trim removed 7 bases at V and 3 bases at J, leaving 4 bases unmatched. The CDR3 DNA reads as TGTGCCAGCAAGGCTAGCGGGATCTACAATGAGCAGTTCTTC. Amino acids: CASKASGIYNEQFF.

The V call is TRBV10-2, the J call TRBJ2-1; either TRBD1 or TRBD2 may supply D (5 bases each). The germline V and J ends were trimmed by 4 bases and 1 base, with 11 bases remaining between them. The germline CDR1 and CDR2 sequences are WSHSY and SAAADI. CDR3 length: 15 residues. CDR3: CASSGGTESYNEQFF. The CDR3 region has the DNA TGCGCCAGCAGTGGGGGGACCGAGTCCTACAATGAGCAGTTCTTC.

This chain joins TRBV19 and TRBJ2-2; TRBD1 aligns across 7 bases. V lost 3 bases to trimming and J lost 3 bases; unmatched junction nucleotides: 7. The germline V gene encodes CDR1 LNHDA and CDR2 SQIVND (reference sequence). This CDR3 has 16 residues. Here the CDR3 reads CASSIVTGVHTGELFF. The CDR3 DNA reads TGTGCCAGTAGTATCGTTACAGGGGTCCACACCGGGGAGCTGTTTTTT.

The genes are TRBV18 and TRBJ1-1, with 7 nucleotides matching TRBD1. V shed 3 bases and J 5 bases; nucleotides not matched to a gene: 15. This CDR3 spans 17 amino acids. From germline, CDR1 is KGHSH and CDR2 LQKENI. DNA for the CDR3: TGTGCCAGCTCACCTCGACAGGGCCTAACCCTGAGGACTGAAGCTTTCTTT. Translating it yields CASSPRQGLTLRTEAFF.

V and J are TRBV4-1 and TRBJ1-1; 7 bases align to TRBD1. CDR1 MGHRA and CDR2 YSYEKL come from the germline V gene. This CDR3 spans 16 amino acids. Trimming took 1 base from V and 0 from J; bases not matched to a gene: 5. This CDR3 reads CASSQVGQAMNTEAFF. The CDR3 DNA reads as TGCGCCAGCAGCCAAGTTGGACAGGCTATGAACACTGAAGCTTTCTTT.

The V gene is TRBV6-5, the J gene TRBJ1-2, with D uncertain. The CDR3 is made up of 15 amino acids. Per the germline V gene, CDR1 is MNHEY and CDR2 is SVGAGI. V dropped 3 bases and J dropped 1 base, with 12 bases sitting between them. The DNA of the CDR3 is TGTGCCAGCAGTTATAGAGGCAGTTATAACTATGGCTACACCTTC. Translation gives CASSYRGSYNYGYTF.

In its sample, this clone was seen once. The rearrangement uses TRBV5-5 and TRBJ2-1; D is perhaps TRBD1 or TRBD2 (5 bases each). Trimming shortened V by 5 bases and J by 6 bases, and 15 bases separated the two germline ends. Germline-derived CDR1 and CDR2 are SGHKS and YYEKEE (reference sequence). The CDR3 has 14 residues. CDR3 amino acids: CASRSHRGANEQFF. For the CDR3, the DNA is TGTGCCAGCAGATCGCACCGAGGGGCCAATGAGCAGTTCTTC.

The genes are TRBV28 and TRBJ2-3; 11 nucleotides align to TRBD2. Germline V gene data show CDR1 as MDHEN and CDR2 as SYDVKM. CDR3 length: 15 residues. The junction had 4 bases not matched to a gene; V was cut back by 7 bases and J by 1 base. The CDR3 region is CASMGSGRGTDTQYF. The CDR3 DNA is TGTGCCAGCATGGGTAGCGGGAGGGGCACAGATACGCAGTATTTT.

The chain combines TRBV7-2 with TRBJ2-7; D is perhaps TRBD2 (5 bases). CDR3 length: 14 residues. V was clipped by 0 bases and J by 5 bases, with 11 bases between them. Germline V CDR1 and CDR2: SGHTA, FQGNSA. The CDR3 is CASSLAGVVNEQYF. In DNA, the CDR3 is TGTGCCAGCAGCTTAGCGGGAGTCGTAAACGAGCAGTACTTC.

This rearrangement joins TRBV7-9 to TRBJ2-5; tentatively, D is TRBD1 (5 bases). The CDR3 length is 15 residues. V lost 2 bases and J 2 bases, leaving 12 bases between the germline ends. Germline lookup yields CDR1 SEHNR and CDR2 FQNEAQ (reference sequence). The CDR3 nucleotides are TGTGCCAGCAGCTTATTTGGTAGGACACAAGAGACCCAGTACTTC. Translation gives CASSLFGRTQETQYF. The entire variable domain, with the rest obtained from reference TRBV7-9 and TRBJ2-5, is as follows: DTGVSQNPRHKITKRGQNVTFRCDPISEHNRLYWYRQTLGQGPEFLTYFQNEAQLEKSRLLSDRFSAERPKGSFSTLEIQRTEQGDSAMYLCASSLFGRTQETQYFGPGTRLLVL.